The 5 T cell receptor beta chains below were found in one sample sequenced in a study of T-cell reconstitution after alpha-beta-depleted transplantation in children. TCRbeta library preparation incorporated unique molecular identifiers. One entry per CDR3 protein results from TCRdb running MiXCR on the PCR reads. The sample shows about 610,000 distinct CDR3 sequences, roughly 10% of them seen only once. The sample here was PBMCs from the stem cell graft donor, taken from the stem cell graft. Source of these receptors: a human donor who donated a stem cell graft to a child with acute myeloid leukemia.

This clonotype was seen more than once but under ten times. The CDR3, as DNA: TGTGCCAGCAGCTTCGAATCGGGAGAGGGGATAAGCACAGATACGCAGTATTTT. Translated, it gives CASSFESGEGISTDTQYF. The chain carries TRBV11-2 and TRBJ2-3, with D tentatively TRBD2 (6 bases). CDR3 length equals 18 residues. Germline CDR1 is SGHAT and CDR2 is FQNNGV. V was clipped by 3 bases and J by 0 bases, with 19 bases between them.

The table lists this clonotype with a few counts. Possible read error: a much larger clone is one base away. The chain links TRBV9 to TRBJ2-1; D may be TRBD2 (6 bases). The V end lost 0 bases, the J end lost 0 bases, and 7 bases lay between the germline ends. This CDR3 spans 15 amino acids. Germline values: CDR1 SGDLS, CDR2 YYNGEE. As DNA, the CDR3 is TGTGCCAGCAGCGTAGCTAGCGTCTCCTACAATGAGCAGTTCTTC. As protein: CASSVASVSYNEQFF.

This clonotype has just a few counts. The rearrangement joins TRBV29-1 to TRBJ2-6; 9 bases fit TRBD1. The V segment lost 6 bases and the J segment 4 bases; nucleotides outside the gene matches: 10. The CDR3 is made up of 16 amino acids. Germline V gene sequence: CDR1 SQVTM, CDR2 ANQGSEA. The CDR3: CSVKDRGGSGANVLTF. CDR3 sequence (DNA): TGCAGCGTGAAGGACAGGGGTGGATCCGGGGCCAACGTCCTGACTTTC.

The chain joins TRBV7-2 to TRBJ1-5; 9 bases map to TRBD1. Germline V gene lookup returns CDR1 SGHTA and CDR2 FQGNSA. Unmatched junction bases numbered 5, after V lost 5 bases and J lost 3 bases. CDR3 length: 15 amino acids. The CDR3: CASSLTGGFNQPQHF. CDR3 nucleotide sequence: TGTGCCAGCAGCCTTACAGGGGGCTTCAATCAGCCCCAGCATTTT. The variable domain in full, completed from reference TRBV7-2 and TRBJ1-5, reads GAGVSQSPSNKVTEKGKDVELRCDPISGHTALYWYRQSLGQGLEFLIYFQGNSAPDKSGLPSDRFSAERTGGSVSTLTIQRTQQEDSAVYLCASSLTGGFNQPQHFGDGTRLSIL.

This clonotype was recorded many times. The rearrangement links TRBV12-3 or TRBV12-4 to TRBJ1-1, with D maybe TRBD1 (5 bases). The CDR3 contains 14 residues. V gave up 3 bases and J gave up 0 bases, with 8 bases separating them. The CDR3 DNA sequence: TGTGCCAGCAGTTTTGGGGCTCTGAACACTGAAGCTTTCTTT. This translates into CASSFGALNTEAFF.